This T cell receptor beta chain was observed in a study of graft-versus-host responses after intestinal transplantation. Overall study: Recipients received multivisceral, liver-intestinal, or isolated intestinal transplants. Every recipient had anti-thymocyte globulin induction and 3 to 4 years of tacrolimus plus steroids.

On this clone itself: The antigen is unknown.

Measured with immunoSEQ multiplex PCR; TCRdb has only the in-frame clones, and not every one. The sample includes about 88,000 clones, approximately 90% seen only once; the top ten take 0.3% to 0.45%. Germline V gives CDR1 SGHTA, CDR2 FQGNSA. The V end lost 5 bases, the J end lost 6 bases, and 14 bases lay between the germline ends. The CDR3 is made up of 13 amino acids. Notes on the study in general: High graft-versus-host to host-versus-graft clonal ratios were found in allografts of patients who had graft-donor T cell macrochimerism. Early post-transplant HvG declines tracked with peak circulating GvH clone levels.

This chain connects TRBV7-2 to TRBJ2-7; D is perhaps TRBD2 (6 bases). Source: unstimulated CD4+ T cells sorted from spleen or lymph node cells, taken before transplant. The receptor was isolated from a human donor who was the organ donor for an intestinal transplant. In DNA, the CDR3 is TGTGCCAGCAGCCCCGGGACTCGTCGCGAGCAGTACTTC. Its translation: CASSPGTRREQYF.